This TCR beta chain was recovered during a study of blood T cell repertoires in COVID-19. Only in-frame clones appear in the TCRdb table, and some are missing; sequencing was by immunoSEQ multiplex PCR. The table records some 85,000 clones, around 80% of them present only once. Sequencing was done on a sample of peripheral blood. This clonotype originated in a woman older than 75 with active or convalescent COVID-19.

The CDR3 DNA reads TGTGCCAGCTCAGCGGGGGGGCCGATGGATACGCAGTATTTT. Its protein product is CASSAGGPMDTQYF. The J gene is TRBJ2-3, the V gene TRBV6-5, with 10 bases fitting TRBD2. This CDR3 has 14 residues. Trimming cost V 8 bases and J 6 bases; bases outside gene matches: 8. Per the germline V gene, CDR1 is MNHEY and CDR2 is SVGAGI.